This T cell receptor beta chain derives from a study of PD-1 blockade in classical Hodgkin lymphoma. Every one of the patients relapsed after autologous stem cell transplantation (brentuximab vedotin exposure was variable). The V gene's germline CDR1 is KGHSH and CDR2 LQKENI. V lost 2 bases, J lost 3 bases, and 2 bases stayed unmatched. CDR3 length: 14 amino acids. Data came from immunoSEQ multiplex PCR; TCRdb stores just in-frame clones and leaves some out. The sample has fewer than 15,000 clones, roughly 80% seen once. This receptor was identified in a human donor with classical Hodgkin lymphoma. Sequences were derived from peripheral blood mononuclear cells (PBMCs), sampled at baseline. The rearrangement joins TRBV18 to TRBJ2-7, with 9 nucleotides matching TRBD1. The CDR3, as DNA: TGTGCCAGCTCACCAGACAGGGGGGTCTACGAGCAGTACTTC. Translated: CASSPDRGVYEQYF.